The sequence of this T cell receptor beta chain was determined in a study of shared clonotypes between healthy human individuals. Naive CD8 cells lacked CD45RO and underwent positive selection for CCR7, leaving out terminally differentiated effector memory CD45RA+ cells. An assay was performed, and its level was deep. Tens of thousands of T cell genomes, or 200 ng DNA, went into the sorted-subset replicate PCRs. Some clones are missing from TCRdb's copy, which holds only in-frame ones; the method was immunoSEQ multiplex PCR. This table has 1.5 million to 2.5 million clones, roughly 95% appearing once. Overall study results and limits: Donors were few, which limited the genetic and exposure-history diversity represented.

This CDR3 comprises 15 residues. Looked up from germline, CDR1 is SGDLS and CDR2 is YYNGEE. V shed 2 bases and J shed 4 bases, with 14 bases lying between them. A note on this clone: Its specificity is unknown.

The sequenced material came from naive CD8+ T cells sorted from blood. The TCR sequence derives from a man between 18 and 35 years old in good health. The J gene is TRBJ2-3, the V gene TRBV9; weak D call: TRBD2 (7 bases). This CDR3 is CASSVLGGLSDTQYF. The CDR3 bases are TGTGCCAGCAGCGTCCTCGGGGGGCTTTCAGATACGCAGTATTTT.